This T cell receptor beta chain was observed in a study of T cell repertoires in cytomegalovirus infection. Notes on the study in general: Identification of carriers of CMV plus the relevant HLA was performed using cumulative public TCR beta family frequency. It was HLA-C-restricted CMV-specific TCR beta clonotypes that dominated the response ex vivo.

In the case of this clonotype: Its matching antigen is unknown.

TCRdb fed the reads into MiXCR, producing one record per CDR3 protein. The table lists hundreds of thousands of distinct CDR3 sequences, 33% of them singletons. The source material was cultured PBMCs, sampled from culture after CMV antigen stimulation. This receptor was obtained from a human donor in good health (CMV status not recorded). Some clones in this sample may be carry-over from other donors' samples.

The DNA for the CDR3 is TGTGCCACCAGTGCTAGCTCCTACAATGAGCAGTTCTTC. It specifies CATSASSYNEQFF. The V call is TRBV24-1, the J call TRBJ2-1; D remains ambiguous. The germline CDR1 and CDR2 sequences are KGHDR and SFDVKD. V gave up 5 bases and J gave up 0 bases, with 4 bases separating them. This CDR3 comprises 13 residues.